Sequencing of this TCR beta chain was carried out in a study of blood T cell repertoires in COVID-19 (dated by TCRdb to 2020 to 2022). A note on the overall study: Samples covering the acute and convalescent phases of COVID-19 were provided by collaborators in the United States, Italy and Spain. The repertoires were released in a freely available public database intended as a resource for research on the immune response to SARS-CoV-2. The prospective study material was composed of cDNA or gDNA derived from T cells, B-cell-depleted T cells, or PBMCs. The samples were drawn from two sources: the first 160 participants of the ongoing ImmuneRACE study, and 950 to 1,500 subjects contributed by 6 global collaborators. HLA class I and class II types, where available, came from metadata supplied by the sample provider rather than from assay-based typing. Subjects who had been exposed to COVID-19, were actively infected with it, or had recovered from it provided the deeply sampled blood TCRbeta repertoires that made up the dataset. Sample metadata almost always included a de-identified subject ID, COVID-19 status, age in years and sex.

On the study overall, not on this receptor specifically: The amount of clinical and demographic metadata varied by source and participant and was provided uncurated.

Collaborating institutions collected whole blood in K2EDTA tubes following their own protocols. For TCRbeta analysis, collaborators shipped samples as frozen whole blood, isolated PBMCs, or DNA extracted from either of those sample types. The CDR3 sequence holds 17 residues, the cysteine and phenylalanine included. The kept DNA is CDR3 alone, 51 bases in frame from the first base. V and J are truncated by 0 bases and 0 bases respectively, leaving an intervening sequence of 11 bases. The germline V gene yields ENHRY for CDR1 and SYGVKD for CDR2. Notes on this clone: There is no known antigen for this receptor. No per-base quality is available; no much larger clone lies one base away.

TCRbeta CDR3 regions were amplified from genomic DNA by means of the immunoSEQ Assay, a bias-controlled multiplex PCR. The authors processed their data as follows. Within the assay, amplification of reference gene primers was used to estimate how many nucleated cells each sample contained. To quantify the absolute abundance of each unique TCRbeta CDR3 rearrangement, sequence reads were collapsed and filtered. Productive Simpson clonality was computed per sample as the square root of Simpson's diversity index over productive rearrangements. The table was pulled from immuneACCESS by TCRdb, which kept in-frame rearrangements only. Such tables lose some clones; where checked, under half of the loss comes from unresolved V genes, and the rest has no known cause. D and trimming were read from the DNA, whereas the V and J calls and clone size are those reported in that table. The sample table holds 120,000 to 150,000 clones, of which 80% were seen once. About 5% of the sample comes from the top ten.

The sample comprised peripheral blood. This clonotype was obtained from a woman in her forties or fifties with acute or convalescent COVID-19. The chain joins TRBV10-3 to TRBJ2-2; TRBD2 might be the D gene, on 6 matching bases. CDR3 protein: CAISESGGAANTGELFF. Read as DNA, the sequence is TGTGCCATCAGTGAGTCAGGCGGGGCCGCGAACACCGGGGAGCTGTTTTTT.